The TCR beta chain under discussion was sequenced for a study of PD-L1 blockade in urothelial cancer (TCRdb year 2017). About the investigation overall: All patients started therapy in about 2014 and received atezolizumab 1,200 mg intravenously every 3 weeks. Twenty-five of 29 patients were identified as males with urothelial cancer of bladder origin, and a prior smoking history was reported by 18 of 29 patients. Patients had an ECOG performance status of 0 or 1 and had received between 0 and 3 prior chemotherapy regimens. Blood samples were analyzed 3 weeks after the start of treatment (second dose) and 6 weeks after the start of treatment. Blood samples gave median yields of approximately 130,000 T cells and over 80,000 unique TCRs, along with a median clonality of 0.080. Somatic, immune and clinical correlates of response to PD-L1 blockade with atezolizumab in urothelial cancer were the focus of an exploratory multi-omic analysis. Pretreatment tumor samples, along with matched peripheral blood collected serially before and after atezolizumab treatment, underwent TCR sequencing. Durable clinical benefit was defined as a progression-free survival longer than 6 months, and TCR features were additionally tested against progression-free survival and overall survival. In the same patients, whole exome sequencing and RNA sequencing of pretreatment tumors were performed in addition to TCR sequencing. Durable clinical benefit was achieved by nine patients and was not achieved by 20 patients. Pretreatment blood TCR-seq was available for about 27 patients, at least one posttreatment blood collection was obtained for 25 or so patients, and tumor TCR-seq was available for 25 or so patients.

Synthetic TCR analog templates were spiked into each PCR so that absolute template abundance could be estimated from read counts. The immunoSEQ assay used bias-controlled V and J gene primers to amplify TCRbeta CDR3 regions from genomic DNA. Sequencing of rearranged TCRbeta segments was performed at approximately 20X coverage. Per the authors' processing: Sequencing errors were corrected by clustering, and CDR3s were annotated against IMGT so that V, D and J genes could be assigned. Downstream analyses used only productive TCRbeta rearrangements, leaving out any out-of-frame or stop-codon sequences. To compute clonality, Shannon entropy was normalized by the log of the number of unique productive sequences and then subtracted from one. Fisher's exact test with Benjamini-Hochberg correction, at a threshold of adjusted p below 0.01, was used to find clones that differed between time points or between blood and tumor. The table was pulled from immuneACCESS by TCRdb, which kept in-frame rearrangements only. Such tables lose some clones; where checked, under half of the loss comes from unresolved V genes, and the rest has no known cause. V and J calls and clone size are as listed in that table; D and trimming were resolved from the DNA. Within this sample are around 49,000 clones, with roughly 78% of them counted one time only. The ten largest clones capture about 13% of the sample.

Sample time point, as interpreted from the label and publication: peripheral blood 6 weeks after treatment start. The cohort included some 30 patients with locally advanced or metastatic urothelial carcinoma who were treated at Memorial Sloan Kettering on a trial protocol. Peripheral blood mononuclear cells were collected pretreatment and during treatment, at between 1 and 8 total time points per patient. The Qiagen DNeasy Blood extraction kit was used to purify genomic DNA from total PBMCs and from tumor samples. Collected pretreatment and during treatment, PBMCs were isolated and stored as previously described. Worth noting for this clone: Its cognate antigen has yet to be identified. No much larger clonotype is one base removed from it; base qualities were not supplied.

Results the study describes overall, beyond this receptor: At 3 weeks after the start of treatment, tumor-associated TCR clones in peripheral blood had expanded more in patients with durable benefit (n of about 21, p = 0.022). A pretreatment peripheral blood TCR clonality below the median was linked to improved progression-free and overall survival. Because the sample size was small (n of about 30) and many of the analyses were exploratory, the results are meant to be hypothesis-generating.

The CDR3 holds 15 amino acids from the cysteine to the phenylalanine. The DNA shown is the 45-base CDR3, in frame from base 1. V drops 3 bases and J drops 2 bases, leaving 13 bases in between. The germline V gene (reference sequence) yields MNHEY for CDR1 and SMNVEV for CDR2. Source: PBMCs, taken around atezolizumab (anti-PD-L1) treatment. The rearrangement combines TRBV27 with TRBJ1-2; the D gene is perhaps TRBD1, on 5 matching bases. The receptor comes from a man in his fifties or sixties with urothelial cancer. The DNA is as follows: TGTGCCAGCAGTTTGATTTTGGGGGGGAACTATGGCTACACCTTC. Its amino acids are CASSLILGGNYGYTF.